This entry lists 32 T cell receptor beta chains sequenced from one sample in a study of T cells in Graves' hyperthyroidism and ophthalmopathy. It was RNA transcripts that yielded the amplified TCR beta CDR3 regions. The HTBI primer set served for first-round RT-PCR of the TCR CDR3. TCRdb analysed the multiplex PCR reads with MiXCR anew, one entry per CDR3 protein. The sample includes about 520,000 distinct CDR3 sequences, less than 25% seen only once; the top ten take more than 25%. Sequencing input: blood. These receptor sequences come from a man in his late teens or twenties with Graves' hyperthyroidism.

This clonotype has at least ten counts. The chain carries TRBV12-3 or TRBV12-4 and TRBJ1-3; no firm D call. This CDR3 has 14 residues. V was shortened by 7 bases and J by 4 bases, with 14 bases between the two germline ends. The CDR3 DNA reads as TGTGCCAGCACCCTCCCTGGGTCCGGAAACACCATATATTTT. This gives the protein CASTLPGSGNTIYF.

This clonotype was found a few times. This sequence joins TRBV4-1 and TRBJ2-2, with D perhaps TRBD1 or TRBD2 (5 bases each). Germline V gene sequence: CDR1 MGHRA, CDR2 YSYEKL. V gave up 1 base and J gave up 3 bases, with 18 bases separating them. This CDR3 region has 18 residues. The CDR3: CASSQGFFRDGDTGELFF. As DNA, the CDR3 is TGCGCCAGCAGCCAAGGGTTTTTCCGGGACGGAGACACCGGGGAGCTGTTTTTT.

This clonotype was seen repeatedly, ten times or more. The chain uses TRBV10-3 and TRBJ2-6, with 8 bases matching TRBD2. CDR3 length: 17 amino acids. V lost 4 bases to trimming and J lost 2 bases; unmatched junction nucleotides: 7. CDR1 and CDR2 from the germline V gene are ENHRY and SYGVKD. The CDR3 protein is CAISGSGGLTGANVLTF. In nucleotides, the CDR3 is TGTGCCATCAGTGGCTCGGGAGGGCTGACTGGGGCCAACGTCCTGACTTTC.

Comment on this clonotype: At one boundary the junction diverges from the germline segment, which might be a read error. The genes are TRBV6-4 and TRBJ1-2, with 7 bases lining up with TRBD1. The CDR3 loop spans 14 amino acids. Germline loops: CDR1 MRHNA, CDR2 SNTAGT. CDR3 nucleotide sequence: TGTGCCAGCAGTTACTCGAACAGGGGTTATGGCTACACCTTC. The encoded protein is CASSYSNRGYGYTF.

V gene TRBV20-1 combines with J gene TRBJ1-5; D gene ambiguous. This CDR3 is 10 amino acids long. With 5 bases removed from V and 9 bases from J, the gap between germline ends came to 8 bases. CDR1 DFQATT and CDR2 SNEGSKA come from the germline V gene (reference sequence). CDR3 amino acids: CSAPHWPQHF. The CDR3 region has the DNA TGCAGTGCTCCTCATTGGCCCCAGCATTTT.

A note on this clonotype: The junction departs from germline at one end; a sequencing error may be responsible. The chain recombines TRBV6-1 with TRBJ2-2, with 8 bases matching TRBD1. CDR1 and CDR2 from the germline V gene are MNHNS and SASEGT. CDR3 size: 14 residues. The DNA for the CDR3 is TGTGCCAGTTGCGACAGGGGAGCAATCGGGGAGCTGTGTTTT. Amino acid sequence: CASCDRGAIGELCF.

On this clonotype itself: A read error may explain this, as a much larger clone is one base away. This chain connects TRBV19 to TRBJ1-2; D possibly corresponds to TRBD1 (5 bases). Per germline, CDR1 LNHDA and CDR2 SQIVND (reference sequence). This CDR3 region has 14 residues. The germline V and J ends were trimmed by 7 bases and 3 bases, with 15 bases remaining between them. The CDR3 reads CASKIFRDDYGYTF. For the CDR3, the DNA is TGTGCCAGTAAAATATTCAGGGATGACTATGGCTACACCTTC.

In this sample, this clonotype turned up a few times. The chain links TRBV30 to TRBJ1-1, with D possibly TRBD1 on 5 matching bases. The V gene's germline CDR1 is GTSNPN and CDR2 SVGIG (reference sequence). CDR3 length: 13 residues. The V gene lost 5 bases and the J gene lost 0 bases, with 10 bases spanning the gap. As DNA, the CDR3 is TGTGCCTGGGCGGACAACCTGAACACTGAAGCTTTCTTT. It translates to CAWADNLNTEAFF.

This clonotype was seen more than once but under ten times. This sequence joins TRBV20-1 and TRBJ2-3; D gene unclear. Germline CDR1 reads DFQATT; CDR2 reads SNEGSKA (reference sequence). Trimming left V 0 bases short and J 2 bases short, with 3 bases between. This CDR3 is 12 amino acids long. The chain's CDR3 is CSAREITDTQYF. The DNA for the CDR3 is TGCAGTGCTAGAGAAATCACAGATACGCAGTATTTT.

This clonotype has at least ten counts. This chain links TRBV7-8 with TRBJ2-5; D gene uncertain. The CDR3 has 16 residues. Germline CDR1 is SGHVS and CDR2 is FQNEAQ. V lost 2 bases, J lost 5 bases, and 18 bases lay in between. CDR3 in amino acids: CASSLIIAGAFETQYF. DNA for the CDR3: TGTGCCAGCAGCTTAATTATAGCAGGAGCCTTCGAGACCCAGTACTTC.

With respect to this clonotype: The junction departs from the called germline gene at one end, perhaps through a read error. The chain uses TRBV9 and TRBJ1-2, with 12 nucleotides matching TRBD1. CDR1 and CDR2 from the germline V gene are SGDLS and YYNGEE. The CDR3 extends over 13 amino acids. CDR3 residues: CASSSRDRGPLIF. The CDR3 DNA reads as TGTGCCAGCAGCTCCCGGGACAGGGGGCCGTTAATCTTC.

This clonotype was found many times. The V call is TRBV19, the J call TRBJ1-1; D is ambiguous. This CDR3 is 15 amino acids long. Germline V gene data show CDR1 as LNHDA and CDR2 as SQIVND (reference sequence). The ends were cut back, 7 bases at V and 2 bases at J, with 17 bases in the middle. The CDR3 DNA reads TGTGCCAGTACGTTCGGTCAGCCGATAAACACTGAAGCTTTCTTT. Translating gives CASTFGQPINTEAFF.

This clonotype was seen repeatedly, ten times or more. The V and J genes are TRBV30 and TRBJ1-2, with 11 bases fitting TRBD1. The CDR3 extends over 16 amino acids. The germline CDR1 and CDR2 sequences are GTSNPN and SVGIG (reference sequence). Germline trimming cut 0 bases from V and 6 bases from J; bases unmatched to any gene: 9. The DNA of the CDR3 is TGTGCCTGGAGTGTAATACGGGACAGGGGGTTGAATGGCTACACCTTC. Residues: CAWSVIRDRGLNGYTF.

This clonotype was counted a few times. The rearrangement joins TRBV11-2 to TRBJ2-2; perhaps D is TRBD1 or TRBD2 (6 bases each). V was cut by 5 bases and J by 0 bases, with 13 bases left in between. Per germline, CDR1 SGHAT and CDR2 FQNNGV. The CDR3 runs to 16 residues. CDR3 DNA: TGTGCCAGCAGCCCGGGGGCAACAGCGAACACCGGGGAGCTGTTTTTT. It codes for CASSPGATANTGELFF.

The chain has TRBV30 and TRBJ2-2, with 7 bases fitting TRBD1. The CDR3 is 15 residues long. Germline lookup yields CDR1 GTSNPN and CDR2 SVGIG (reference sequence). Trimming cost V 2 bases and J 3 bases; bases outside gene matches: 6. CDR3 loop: CAWSSGQSDTGELFF. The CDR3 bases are TGTGCCTGGAGTTCGGGACAGTCGGACACCGGGGAGCTGTTTTTT. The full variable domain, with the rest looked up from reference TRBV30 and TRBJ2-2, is SQTIHQWPATLVQPVGSPLSLECTVEGTSNPNLYWYRQAAGRGLQLLFYSVGIGQISSEVPQNLSASRPQDRQFILSSKKLLLSDSGFYLCAWSSGQSDTGELFFGEGSRLTVL.

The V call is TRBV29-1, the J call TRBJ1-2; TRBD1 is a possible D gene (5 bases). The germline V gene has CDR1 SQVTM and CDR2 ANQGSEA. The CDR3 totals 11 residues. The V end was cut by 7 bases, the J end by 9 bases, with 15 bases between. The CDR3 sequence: CSGRASGSYTF. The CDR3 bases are TGCAGCGGCAGGGCGTCAGGGAGCTACACCTTC.

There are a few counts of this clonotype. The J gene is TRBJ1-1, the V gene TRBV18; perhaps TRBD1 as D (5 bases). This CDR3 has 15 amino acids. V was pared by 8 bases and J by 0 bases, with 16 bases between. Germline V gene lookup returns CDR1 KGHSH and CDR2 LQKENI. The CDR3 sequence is CASQRSGTVNTEAFF. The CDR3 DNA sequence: TGTGCCAGCCAAAGATCCGGGACGGTGAACACTGAAGCTTTCTTT.

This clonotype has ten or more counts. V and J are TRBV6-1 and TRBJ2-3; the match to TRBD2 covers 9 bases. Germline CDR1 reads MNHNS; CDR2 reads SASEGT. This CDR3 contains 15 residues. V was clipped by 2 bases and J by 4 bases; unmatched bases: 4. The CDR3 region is CASSESSGDADTQYF. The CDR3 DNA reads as TGTGCCAGCAGTGAATCTAGCGGGGACGCAGATACGCAGTATTTT.

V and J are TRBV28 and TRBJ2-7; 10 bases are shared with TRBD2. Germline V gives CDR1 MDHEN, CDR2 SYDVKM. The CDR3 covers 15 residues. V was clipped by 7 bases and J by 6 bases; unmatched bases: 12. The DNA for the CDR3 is TGTGCCAGCAAGGAGGCACTAGCGGGATCCCTCGAGCAGTACTTC. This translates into CASKEALAGSLEQYF.

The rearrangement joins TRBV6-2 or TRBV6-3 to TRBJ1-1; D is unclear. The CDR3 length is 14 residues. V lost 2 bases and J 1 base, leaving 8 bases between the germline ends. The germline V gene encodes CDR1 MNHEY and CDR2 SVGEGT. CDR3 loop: CASSYAVRNTEAFF. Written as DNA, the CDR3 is TGTGCCAGCAGTTACGCGGTGCGGAACACTGAAGCTTTCTTT.

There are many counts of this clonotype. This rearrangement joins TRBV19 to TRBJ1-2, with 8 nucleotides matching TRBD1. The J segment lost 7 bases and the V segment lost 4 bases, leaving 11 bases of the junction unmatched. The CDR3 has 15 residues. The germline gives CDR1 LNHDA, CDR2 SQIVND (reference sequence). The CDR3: CASSTGTGSYGGYTF. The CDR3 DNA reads TGTGCCAGTAGTACCGGGACAGGCTCCTATGGTGGCTACACCTTC.

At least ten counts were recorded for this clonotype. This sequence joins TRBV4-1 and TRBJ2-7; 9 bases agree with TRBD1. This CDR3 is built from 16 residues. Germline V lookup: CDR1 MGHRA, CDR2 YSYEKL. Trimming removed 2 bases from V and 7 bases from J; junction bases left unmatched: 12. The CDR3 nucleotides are TGCGCCAGCAGCCAATTGGGGGGACAGGGTGGAACTGAGCAGTACTTC. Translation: CASSQLGGQGGTEQYF.

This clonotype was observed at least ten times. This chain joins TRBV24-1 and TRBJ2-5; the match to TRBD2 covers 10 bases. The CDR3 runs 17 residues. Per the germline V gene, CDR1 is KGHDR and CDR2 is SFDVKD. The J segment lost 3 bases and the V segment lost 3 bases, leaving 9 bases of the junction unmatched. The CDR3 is CATSDPRTSGGEETQYF. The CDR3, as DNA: TGTGCCACCAGTGATCCCCGGACTAGCGGAGGGGAAGAGACCCAGTACTTC.

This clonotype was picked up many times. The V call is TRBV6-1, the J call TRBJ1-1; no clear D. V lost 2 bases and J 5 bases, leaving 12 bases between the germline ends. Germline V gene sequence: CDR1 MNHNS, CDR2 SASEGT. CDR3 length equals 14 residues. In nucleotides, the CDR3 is TGTGCCAGCAGTGAACTCAGAAGTTATACTGAAGCTTTCTTT. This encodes CASSELRSYTEAFF.

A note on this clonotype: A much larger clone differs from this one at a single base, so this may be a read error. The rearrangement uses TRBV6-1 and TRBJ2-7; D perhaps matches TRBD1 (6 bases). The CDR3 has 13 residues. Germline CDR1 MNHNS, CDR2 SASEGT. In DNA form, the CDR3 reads TGTGTCACCTGGGACATTGTAACCTACGAGCAGTACTTC. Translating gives CVTWDIVTYEQYF.

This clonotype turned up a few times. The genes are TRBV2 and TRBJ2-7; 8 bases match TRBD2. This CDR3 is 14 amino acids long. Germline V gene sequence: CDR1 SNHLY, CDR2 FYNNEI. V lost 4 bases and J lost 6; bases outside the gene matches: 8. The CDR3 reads CASSGLAGWGEQYF. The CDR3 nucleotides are TGTGCCAGCAGTGGATTAGCGGGGTGGGGCGAGCAGTACTTC.

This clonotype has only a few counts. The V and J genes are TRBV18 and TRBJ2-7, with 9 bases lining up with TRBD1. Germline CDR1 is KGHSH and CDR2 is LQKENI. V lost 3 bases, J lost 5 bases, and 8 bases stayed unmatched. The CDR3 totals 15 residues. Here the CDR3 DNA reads TGTGCCAGCTCACCTGGAGGGACAGGGAGAAACGAGCAGTACTTC. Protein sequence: CASSPGGTGRNEQYF.

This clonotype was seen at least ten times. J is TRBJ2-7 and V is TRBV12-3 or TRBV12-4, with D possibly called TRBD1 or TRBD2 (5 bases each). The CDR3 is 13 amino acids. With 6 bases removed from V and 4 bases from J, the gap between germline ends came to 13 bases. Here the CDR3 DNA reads TGTGCCAGCAGGCCCCGGGGCGGGTACGAGCAGTACTTC. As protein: CASRPRGGYEQYF.

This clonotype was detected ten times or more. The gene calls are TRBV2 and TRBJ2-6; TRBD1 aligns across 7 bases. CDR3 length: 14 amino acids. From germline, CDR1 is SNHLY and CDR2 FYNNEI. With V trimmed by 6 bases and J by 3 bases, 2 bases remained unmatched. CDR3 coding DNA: TGTGCCAGCAGGAGACAGGGTGGGGCCAACGTCCTGACTTTC. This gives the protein CASRRQGGANVLTF.

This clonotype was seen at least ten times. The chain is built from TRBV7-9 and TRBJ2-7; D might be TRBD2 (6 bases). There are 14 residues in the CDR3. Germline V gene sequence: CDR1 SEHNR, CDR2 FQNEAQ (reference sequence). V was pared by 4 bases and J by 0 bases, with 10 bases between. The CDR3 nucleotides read TGTGCCAGCAGCTCCTTAGCGGACTCCTACGAGCAGTACTTC. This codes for CASSSLADSYEQYF.

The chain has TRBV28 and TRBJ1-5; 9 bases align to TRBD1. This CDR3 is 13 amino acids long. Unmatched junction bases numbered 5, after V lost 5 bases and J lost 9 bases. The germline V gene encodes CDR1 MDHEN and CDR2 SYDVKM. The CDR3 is CASSQDRGWPQHF. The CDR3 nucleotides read TGTGCCAGCAGTCAGGACAGGGGATGGCCCCAGCATTTT.

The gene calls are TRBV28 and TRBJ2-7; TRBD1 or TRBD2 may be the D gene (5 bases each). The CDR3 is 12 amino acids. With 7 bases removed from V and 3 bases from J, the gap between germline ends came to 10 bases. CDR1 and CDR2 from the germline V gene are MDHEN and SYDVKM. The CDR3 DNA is TGTGCCAGCATCGGGGCGCTCTACGAGCAGTACTTC. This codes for CASIGALYEQYF.